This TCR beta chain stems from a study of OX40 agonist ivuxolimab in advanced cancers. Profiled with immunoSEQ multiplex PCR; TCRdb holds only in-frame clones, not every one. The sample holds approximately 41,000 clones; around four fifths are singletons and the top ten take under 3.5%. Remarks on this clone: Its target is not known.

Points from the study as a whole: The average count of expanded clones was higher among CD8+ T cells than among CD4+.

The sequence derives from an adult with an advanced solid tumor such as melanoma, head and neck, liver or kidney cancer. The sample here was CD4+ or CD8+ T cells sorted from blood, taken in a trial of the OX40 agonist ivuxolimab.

Here the CDR3 DNA reads TGCAGCGTTATGCCAGACAATGAGCAGTTCTTC. This codes for CSVMPDNEQFF. The V and J genes are TRBV29-1 and TRBJ2-1; unclear D gene. V was shortened by 5 bases and J by 5 bases, with 7 bases between the two germline ends. The CDR3 runs to 11 residues. The germline CDR1 and CDR2 sequences are SQVTM and ANQGSEA.